A single sample is the source of the 28 T cell receptor beta chains below, sequenced in a study of T-cell reconstitution after alpha-beta-depleted transplantation in children. Using unique molecular identifiers, the investigators prepared the TCRbeta library. TCRdb used MiXCR to reprocess the PCR reads, holding one entry per CDR3 protein. Here the sample spans 330,000 or so distinct CDR3 sequences, about a tenth being singletons. Sequenced here: PBMCs, sampled before TCRalphabeta/CD19-depleted stem cell transplant. These TCRs come from a boy younger than two with acute myeloid leukemia, due to receive a stem cell transplant.

The V and J genes are TRBV3-1 and TRBJ2-3; D is possibly TRBD2 (6 bases). The CDR3 spans 17 residues. The ends were cut back, 10 bases at V and 0 bases at J, with 23 bases in the middle. CDR1 is LGHDT and CDR2 is YNNKEL in the germline V gene (reference sequence). The CDR3 here is CATCQVAGKSSTDTQYF. The CDR3 DNA is TGTGCCACCTGCCAAGTCGCGGGGAAAAGCAGCACAGATACGCAGTATTTT.

This clonotype was seen repeatedly, ten times or more. CDR3 protein: CAWSVFGVNTEAFF. The CDR3, as DNA: TGTGCCTGGAGTGTATTTGGGGTGAACACTGAAGCTTTCTTT. The chain carries TRBV30 and TRBJ1-1, with unresolved D. Germline V gene data show CDR1 as GTSNPN and CDR2 as SVGIG (reference sequence). Trimming cost V 0 bases and J 0 bases, with 8 bases left between them. The CDR3 is made up of 14 amino acids.

The chain recombines TRBV15 with TRBJ1-1; D is uncertain. The length of the CDR3 is 15 residues. Germline CDR1 and CDR2: LNHNV and YYDKDF (reference sequence). The V end lost 0 bases, the J end lost 2 bases, and 10 bases lay between the germline ends. In nucleotides, the CDR3 is TGTGCCACCAGCAGAGAGCCAGGAGGAAACACTGAAGCTTTCTTT. As protein: CATSREPGGNTEAFF.

This chain connects TRBV11-1 to TRBJ2-3; D perhaps matches TRBD1 (5 bases). Germline lookup yields CDR1 SGHAT and CDR2 FQDESV (reference sequence). Trimming removed 5 bases at V and 4 bases at J, with 13 bases between. CDR3 size: 14 residues. The CDR3 DNA reads TGTGCCAGCAGCGTAACCCAGGGATCAGATACGCAGTATTTT. Its translation is CASSVTQGSDTQYF.

At least ten counts were recorded for this clonotype. The chain has TRBV7-3 and TRBJ2-3, with D uncertain. The CDR3 runs 14 residues. The V end was cut by 2 bases, the J end by 3 bases, with 9 bases between. Germline V gene sequence: CDR1 SGHTA, CDR2 FQGTGA. The CDR3 loop reads CASSLEGTTDTQYF. The CDR3 DNA reads TGTGCCAGCAGCTTAGAAGGAACTACAGATACGCAGTATTTT.

In its sample, this clonotype was seen many times. This chain uses TRBV20-1 with TRBJ2-7; 8 bases map to TRBD1. Trimming took 5 bases from V and 0 from J; bases not matched to a gene: 6. Germline values: CDR1 DFQATT, CDR2 SNEGSKA (reference sequence). The CDR3 consists of 14 residues. CDR3 sequence (DNA): TGCAGTGCTCAGGACAGGGACCACTCCTACGAGCAGTACTTC. This translates into CSAQDRDHSYEQYF.

The V and J genes are TRBV5-4 and TRBJ1-2; D unresolved. Deletions cut 1 base from V and 7 bases from J, with 5 bases between. Germline CDR1 SGHNT, CDR2 YYREEE (reference sequence). The CDR3 is 11 amino acids. The CDR3 DNA follows: TGTGCCAGCAGCTTGAACGGTGGCTACACCTTC. This sequence encodes CASSLNGGYTF.

This clonotype was recorded many times. This sequence joins TRBV28 and TRBJ2-6; possibly TRBD2 for D (5 bases). Trimming shortened V by 6 bases and J by 2 bases, and 11 bases separated the two germline ends. Germline CDR1 reads MDHEN; CDR2 reads SYDVKM. CDR3 length: 15 amino acids. CDR3 loop: CASRDGSAGANVLTF. The CDR3 DNA reads TGTGCCAGCAGAGATGGGAGTGCTGGGGCCAACGTCCTGACTTTC.

This clonotype has a count of ten or more. The V and J genes are TRBV5-4 and TRBJ2-7; D assignment may be TRBD1 or TRBD2 (5 bases each). The CDR3 covers 13 residues. The germline gives CDR1 SGHNT, CDR2 YYREEE (reference sequence). V gave up 4 bases and J gave up 4 bases, with 12 bases separating them. For the CDR3, the DNA is TGTGCCAGCAGCAGGGACGGACAATACGAGCAGTACTTC. It yields the protein CASSRDGQYEQYF. The whole variable domain, remainder taken from reference TRBV5-4 and TRBJ2-7, is ETGVTQSPTHLIKTRGQQVTLRCSSQSGHNTVSWYQQALGQGPQFIFQYYREEENGRGNFPPRFSGLQFPNYSSELNVNALELDDSALYLCASSRDGQYEQYFGPGTRLTVT.

Ten or more counts support this clonotype. V gene TRBV6-5 combines with J gene TRBJ2-2, with a tentative D call TRBD2 (6 bases). The CDR3 spans 14 residues. The V and J ends lost 6 bases and 3 bases respectively, with 11 bases between them. The V gene's germline CDR1 is MNHEY and CDR2 SVGAGI. The CDR3: CASRTGEDTGELFF. CDR3 sequence (DNA): TGTGCCAGCAGGACGGGGGAGGACACCGGGGAGCTGTTTTTT.

This clonotype was counted ten times or more. The chain is built from TRBV29-1 and TRBJ1-4, with D possibly being TRBD1 (6 bases). CDR3 length equals 11 residues. Trimming removed 3 bases at V and 10 bases at J, with 9 bases between. Germline CDR1 reads SQVTM; CDR2 reads ANQGSEA. The CDR3 bases are TGCAGCGTTGAGTCCAGGGGAAAACTGTTTTTT. Protein: CSVESRGKLFF.

This clonotype was seen repeatedly, ten times or more. CDR3 in DNA: TGTGCCACCAGTGGGACAGGGCAAGAGACCCAGTACTTC. Amino acid sequence: CATSGTGQETQYF. The chain combines TRBV24-1 with TRBJ2-5; 8 bases map to TRBD1. Germline CDR1 is KGHDR and CDR2 is SFDVKD. V lost 5 bases to trimming and J lost 2 bases; unmatched junction nucleotides: 0. The CDR3 consists of 13 residues.

Many counts were recorded for this clonotype. The chain joins TRBV7-2 to TRBJ2-2; the D is unclear. From germline, CDR1 is SGHTA and CDR2 FQGNSA. The germline V and J ends were trimmed by 1 base and 0 bases, with 3 bases remaining between them. This CDR3 has 14 residues. The CDR3 protein is CASSLDSNTGELFF. The DNA for the CDR3 is TGTGCCAGCAGCTTAGACTCGAACACCGGGGAGCTGTTTTTT.

In its sample, this clonotype was seen many times. CDR3 sequence: CASSLSGTGARDTQYF. CDR3 sequence (DNA): TGTGCCAGCAGTTTAAGCGGGACAGGGGCAAGGGATACGCAGTATTTT. V and J are TRBV12-3 or TRBV12-4 and TRBJ2-3, with 10 bases fitting TRBD1. The junction had 8 bases not matched to a gene; V was cut back by 2 bases and J by 6 bases. The CDR3 sequence is 16 residues long.

V usage is TRBV7-2 and J usage is TRBJ2-3, with 10 bases fitting TRBD2. The CDR3 is made up of 17 amino acids. After removal of 5 bases from V and 3 bases from J, the junction contained 11 bases not matched to a gene. Germline CDR1 reads SGHTA; CDR2 reads FQGNSA. The CDR3 DNA sequence: TGTGCCAGCAGCCCCAACTGGGGACTAGCGTGGACAGATACGCAGTATTTT. Translating it yields CASSPNWGLAWTDTQYF.

The chain joins TRBV7-3 to TRBJ2-7, with D maybe TRBD1 (5 bases). CDR1 is SGHTA and CDR2 is FQGTGA in the germline V gene. This CDR3 is 14 amino acids long. V lost 5 bases to trimming and J lost 5 bases, with 16 bases between them. In DNA form, the CDR3 reads TGTGCCAGCAGCCCAACAGGACCCCCCCACGAGCAGTACTTC. Translation gives CASSPTGPPHEQYF.

This clonotype was recorded a few times. The chain employs TRBV7-3 and TRBJ2-1, with D possibly matching TRBD2 (5 bases). CDR1 is SGHTA and CDR2 is FQGTGA in the germline V gene. The CDR3 runs 15 residues. The V and J ends lost 2 bases and 10 bases respectively, with 18 bases between them. For the CDR3, the DNA is TGTGCCAGCAGCTTAGCGACGGGAATGGAAAGGGAGCAGTTCTTC. Its protein product is CASSLATGMEREQFF.

This clonotype appeared many times. The chain carries TRBV13 and TRBJ2-2, with D unclear. The CDR3 consists of 15 residues. V lost 3 bases and J 2 bases, leaving 10 bases between the germline ends. Germline assignment: CDR1 PRHDT and CDR2 FYEKMQ (reference sequence). CDR3 protein: CASSFPPTNTGELFF. CDR3 in DNA: TGTGCCAGCAGCTTCCCCCCAACTAACACCGGGGAGCTGTTTTTT.

This clonotype was recorded many times. The chain carries TRBV6-5 and TRBJ1-2; the D is unclear. The V and J ends lost 6 bases and 5 bases respectively, with 13 bases between them. CDR1 is MNHEY, CDR2 SVGAGI, per germline. The length of the CDR3 is 13 residues. The CDR3 DNA follows: TGTGCCAGCAGCCGGGATCCTCTTTATGGCTACACCTTC. Amino acids: CASSRDPLYGYTF.

This clonotype occurred a few times. This chain connects TRBV4-1 to TRBJ2-1; TRBD2 might be the D (7 bases). The V and J ends lost 7 bases and 3 bases respectively, with 16 bases between them. The CDR3 sequence is 15 residues long. Germline CDR1 MGHRA, CDR2 YSYEKL. The CDR3 DNA sequence: TGCGCCAGCATGGTGGGGGGGCAGAACTACAATGAGCAGTTCTTC. Translation: CASMVGGQNYNEQFF.

This clonotype was detected ten times or more. The V and J genes are TRBV7-9 and TRBJ2-4; a possible D gene is TRBD1 (6 bases). This CDR3 region has 15 residues. V was clipped by 5 bases and J by 0 bases, with 11 bases between them. Germline V CDR1 and CDR2: SEHNR, FQNEAQ (reference sequence). CDR3 sequence reads: CASSQSQGAKNIQYF. The CDR3 nucleotides read TGTGCCAGCAGCCAGTCACAGGGAGCCAAAAACATTCAGTACTTC.

This clonotype was seen ten or more times. V and J are TRBV29-1 and TRBJ1-3; no reliable D call. Trimming pared 3 bases from V and 3 bases from J, leaving 21 bases between. The CDR3 runs 17 residues. Germline CDR1 reads SQVTM; CDR2 reads ANQGSEA. The CDR3 region has the DNA TGCAGCGTTGACCTTCCCTGGGAGGACGGCGTTGGAAACACCATATATTTT. Protein: CSVDLPWEDGVGNTIYF.

This clonotype was seen many times. The chain joins TRBV6-5 to TRBJ2-7, with 9 bases aligning to TRBD1. V shed 6 bases, J shed 4 bases, and the junction held 7 bases outside the gene matches. Germline V gene sequence: CDR1 MNHEY, CDR2 SVGAGI. This CDR3 is 14 amino acids long. The CDR3, as DNA: TGTGCCAGCAGCCCCGGGACAGGGTGGTACGAGCAGTACTTC. This encodes CASSPGTGWYEQYF.

CDR3 amino acids: CASSSLGGGRETQYF. CDR3 nucleotides: TGTGCCAGCAGCTCACTTGGGGGGGGCCGGGAGACCCAGTACTTC. The chain uses TRBV7-2 and TRBJ2-5, with D possibly matching TRBD2 (7 bases). The CDR3 totals 15 residues. The germline V and J ends were trimmed by 4 bases and 5 bases, with 17 bases remaining between them. Germline V gene data show CDR1 as SGHTA and CDR2 as FQGNSA.

This clonotype was recorded a few times. The chain combines TRBV29-1 with TRBJ1-2, with 7 bases aligning to TRBD1. The ends lost 4 bases at V and 7 bases at J; junction bases unmatched: 6. The germline V gene has CDR1 SQVTM and CDR2 ANQGSEA. CDR3 length: 12 residues. The CDR3 DNA reads TGCAGCGTTGCTCCGGGACAGATTGGCTACACCTTC. It specifies CSVAPGQIGYTF.

The chain joins TRBV10-3 to TRBJ2-5; 9 bases align to TRBD1. Germline V lookup: CDR1 ENHRY, CDR2 SYGVKD. Unmatched junction bases numbered 7, after V lost 1 base and J lost 1 base. The CDR3 extends over 17 amino acids. CDR3 sequence reads: CAISEYRPGQGQETQYF. The DNA for the CDR3 is TGTGCCATCAGTGAGTACCGTCCGGGACAGGGCCAAGAGACCCAGTACTTC.

This clonotype came up a few times. The V call is TRBV6-1, the J call TRBJ2-1, with 10 bases that match TRBD1. Germline V gives CDR1 MNHNS, CDR2 SASEGT. CDR3 length: 16 residues. Unmatched junction bases numbered 9, after V lost 6 bases and J lost 4 bases. The DNA for the CDR3 is TGTGCCAGCAGCCCGGGACAGGGGTTTCCTTACAATGAGCAGTTCTTC. This codes for CASSPGQGFPYNEQFF.

This clonotype was seen many times. The chain joins TRBV11-2 to TRBJ2-3, with D unresolved. Trimming cost V 5 bases and J 0 bases, with 12 bases left between them. Looked up from germline, CDR1 is SGHAT and CDR2 is FQNNGV. This CDR3 comprises 15 residues. The chain's CDR3 is CASSLHGRSTDTQYF. The CDR3 DNA reads as TGTGCCAGCAGCCTTCACGGACGAAGCACAGATACGCAGTATTTT.